This T cell receptor (beta chain) was identified in a study of response to subunit inactivated influenza vaccine. Whole-study results and caveats: The authors suggested that every seasonal influenza vaccination recruits few new T cells.

A single record per CDR3 protein comes from TCRdb applying MiXCR to the RT-PCR reads. The sample has about 160,000 distinct CDR3 sequences; about 11% are singletons. This clonotype occurred a few times. Its target is unknown. Germline V gene data show CDR1 as LGHNA and CDR2 as YSLEER. The V gene lost 1 base and the J gene lost 7 bases, with 17 bases spanning the gap. This CDR3 has 16 residues. This chain connects TRBV4-3 to TRBJ2-1; D gene unclear. The sequences come from CD8+ T cells sorted from PBMCs, collected less than 30 months after vaccination. This sequence was found in a man aged 50-75 years who received an inactivated influenza vaccine. Here the CDR3 DNA reads TGCGCCAGCAGCCAAGCCCCACGTGGGCTATCGAATGAGCAGTTCTTC. Protein: CASSQAPRGLSNEQFF.